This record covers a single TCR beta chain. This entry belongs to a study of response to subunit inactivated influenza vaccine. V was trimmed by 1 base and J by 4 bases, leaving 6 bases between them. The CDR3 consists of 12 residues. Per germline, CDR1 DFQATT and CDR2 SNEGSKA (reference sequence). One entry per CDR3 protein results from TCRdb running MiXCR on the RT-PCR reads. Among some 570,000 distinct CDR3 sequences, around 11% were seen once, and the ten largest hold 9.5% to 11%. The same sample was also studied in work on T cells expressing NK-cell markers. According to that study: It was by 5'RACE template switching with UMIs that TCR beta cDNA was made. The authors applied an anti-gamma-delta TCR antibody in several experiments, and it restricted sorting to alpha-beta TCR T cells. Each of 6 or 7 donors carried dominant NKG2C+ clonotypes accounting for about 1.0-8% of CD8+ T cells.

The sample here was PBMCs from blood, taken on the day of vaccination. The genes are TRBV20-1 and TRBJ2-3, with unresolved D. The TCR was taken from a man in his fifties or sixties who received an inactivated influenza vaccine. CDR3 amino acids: CSARVWADTQYF. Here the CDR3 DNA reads TGCAGTGCTAGAGTTTGGGCAGATACGCAGTATTTT.